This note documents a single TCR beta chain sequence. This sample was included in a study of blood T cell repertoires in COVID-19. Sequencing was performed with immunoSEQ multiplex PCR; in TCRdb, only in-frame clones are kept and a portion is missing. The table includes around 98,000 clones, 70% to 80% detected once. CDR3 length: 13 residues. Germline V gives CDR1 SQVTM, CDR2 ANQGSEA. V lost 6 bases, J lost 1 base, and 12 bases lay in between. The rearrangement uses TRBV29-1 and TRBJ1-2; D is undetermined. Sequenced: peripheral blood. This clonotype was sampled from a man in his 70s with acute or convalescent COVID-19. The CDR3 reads CSVVGRHNYGYTF. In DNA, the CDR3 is TGCAGCGTCGTCGGAAGACATAACTATGGCTACACCTTC. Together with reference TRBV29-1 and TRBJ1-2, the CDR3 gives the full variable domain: SAVISQKPSRDICQRGTSLTIQCQVDSQVTMMFWYRQQPGQSLTLIATANQGSEATYESGFVIDKFPISRPNLTFSTLTVSNMSPEDSSIYLCSVVGRHNYGYTFGSGTRLTVV.